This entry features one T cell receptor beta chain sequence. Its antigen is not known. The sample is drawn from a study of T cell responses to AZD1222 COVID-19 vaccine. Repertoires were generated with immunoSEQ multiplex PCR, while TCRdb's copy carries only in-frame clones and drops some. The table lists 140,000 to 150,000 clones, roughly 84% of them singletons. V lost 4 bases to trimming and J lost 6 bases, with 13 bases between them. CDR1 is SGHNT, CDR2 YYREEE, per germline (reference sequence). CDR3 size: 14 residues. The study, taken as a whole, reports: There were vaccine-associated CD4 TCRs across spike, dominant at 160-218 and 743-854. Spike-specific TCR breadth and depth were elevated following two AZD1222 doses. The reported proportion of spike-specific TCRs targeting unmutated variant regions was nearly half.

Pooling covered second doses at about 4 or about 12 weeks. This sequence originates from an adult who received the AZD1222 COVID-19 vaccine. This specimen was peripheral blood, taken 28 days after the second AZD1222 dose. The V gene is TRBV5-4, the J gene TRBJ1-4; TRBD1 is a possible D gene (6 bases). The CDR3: CASSPQGADEKLFF. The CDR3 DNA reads TGTGCCAGCAGCCCACAGGGAGCAGATGAAAAACTGTTTTTT.